The sequence of this T cell receptor (beta chain) was determined in a study of T cells in Graves' hyperthyroidism and ophthalmopathy. Orbital computed tomography and thyroid ultrasound, together with serum TRAb and thyroxine and clinical symptoms, were used for diagnoses. Template material for amplifying TCR beta CDR3 regions consisted of RNA transcripts. First-round RT-PCR targeting the TCR CDR3 was performed with the HTBI primer set. TCRdb re-called the multiplex PCR reads with MiXCR, one entry per CDR3 protein. The repertoire consists of approximately 400,000 distinct CDR3 sequences, with roughly 25% occurring once and the leading ten covering less than 75%. V was trimmed by 2 bases and J by 2 bases, leaving 15 bases between them. This CDR3 spans 17 amino acids. Germline V gene lookup returns CDR1 MNHEY and CDR2 SVGAGI.

Sample: blood. This chain connects TRBV6-5 to TRBJ1-4; unclear D gene. The TCR was taken from a man aged 50 to 59 with Graves' hyperthyroidism. For the CDR3, the DNA is TGTGCCAGCAGTTACCCGACCAGCCCGGCCACTAATGAAAAACTGTTTTTT. This gives the protein CASSYPTSPATNEKLFF.